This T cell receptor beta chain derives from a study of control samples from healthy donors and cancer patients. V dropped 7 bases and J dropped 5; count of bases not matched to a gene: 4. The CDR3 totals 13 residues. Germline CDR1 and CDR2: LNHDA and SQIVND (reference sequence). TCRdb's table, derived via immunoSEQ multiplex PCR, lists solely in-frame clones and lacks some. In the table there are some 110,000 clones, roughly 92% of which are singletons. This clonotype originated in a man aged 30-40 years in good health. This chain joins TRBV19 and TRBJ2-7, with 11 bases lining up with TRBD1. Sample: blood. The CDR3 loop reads CASTGQGAHEQYF. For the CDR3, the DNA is TGTGCCAGTACCGGACAGGGGGCCCACGAGCAGTACTTC.